Presented here are 5 T cell receptor beta chains from one specimen sequenced in a study of T cell responses to AZD1222 COVID-19 vaccine. The method was immunoSEQ multiplex PCR; TCRdb's version includes in-frame clones alone and lacks a portion of them. The sample has about 110,000 clones; more than 70% are singletons. Sequenced here: peripheral blood, sampled 28 days after the second AZD1222 dose. The origin of the receptors is an adult who received the AZD1222 COVID-19 vaccine.

The chain joins TRBV3-1 (or the pseudogene TRBV3-2) to TRBJ2-2; 8 bases line up with TRBD2. The CDR3 loop spans 17 amino acids. Per germline, CDR1 LGHDT and CDR2 YNNKEL (reference sequence). The V gene end was trimmed by 1 base and the J gene end by 0 bases; junction bases not matched to a gene: 4. CDR3 DNA sequence: TGTGCCAGCAGCCAAGGGACTAGCAGAACGAACACCGGGGAGCTGTTTTTT. It is translated as CASSQGTSRTNTGELFF.

The chain employs TRBV4-3 and TRBJ2-1; D not resolved. CDR1 and CDR2 (germline): LGHNA, YSLEER. Trimming stripped 0 bases from V and 0 bases from J, with 12 bases between. This CDR3 spans 17 amino acids. The CDR3 nucleotides read TGCGCCAGCAGCCAAGATAACTCGAAAACCTCCTACAATGAGCAGTTCTTC. It translates to CASSQDNSKTSYNEQFF.

This rearrangement joins TRBV10-3 to TRBJ1-2; no clear D. The CDR3 is 14 residues long. CDR1 and CDR2 from the germline V gene are ENHRY and SYGVKD. V was cut by 3 bases and J by 2 bases, with 10 bases left in between. CDR3 sequence reads: CAISEIPENYGYTF. CDR3 DNA: TGTGCCATCAGTGAAATACCGGAAAACTATGGCTACACCTTC.

The V call is TRBV19, the J call TRBJ2-7; TRBD1 is a possible D gene (6 bases). This CDR3 is built from 16 residues. The ends were cut back, 3 bases at V and 4 bases at J, with 19 bases in the middle. From germline, CDR1 is LNHDA and CDR2 SQIVND (reference sequence). The CDR3 is CASSITGPGTRYEQYF. The CDR3 DNA follows: TGTGCCAGTAGTATCACCGGACCCGGGACACGTTACGAGCAGTACTTC.

The CDR3 DNA sequence: TGTGCCAGCAGCTTACGCGTTGGGACAGATTCTAATGAGCAGTTCTTC. It yields the protein CASSLRVGTDSNEQFF. The chain carries TRBV13 and TRBJ2-1; 7 bases agree with TRBD1. The germline V gene encodes CDR1 PRHDT and CDR2 FYEKMQ (reference sequence). The CDR3 is made up of 16 amino acids. With V trimmed by 2 bases and J by 7 bases, 11 bases remained unmatched.